This entry lists 8 T cell receptor beta chains sequenced from one sample in a study of CD8+ T cells in alopecia areata. RNA, once extracted, was reverse transcribed into cDNA for use as the sequencing template. Method: immunoSEQ multiplex PCR; TCRdb's copy keeps in-frame clones and lacks some. The repertoire holds 250,000 to 350,000 clones, with 60% as singletons. The sample's treatment: oral pan-JAK inhibitor, 5-10 mg twice daily. The specimen was CD4+ T cells sorted from blood, collected between weeks 51 and 54, from a patient treated with tofacitinib. The source of these receptors is a human donor with alopecia areata.

The rearrangement links TRBV4-1 to TRBJ1-1; D gene ambiguous. Germline V gene data show CDR1 as MGHRA and CDR2 as YSYEKL. The ends were cut back, 7 bases at V and 5 bases at J, with 17 bases in the middle. This CDR3 region has 14 residues. Here the CDR3 reads CASTDKTRNTEAFF. The CDR3 region has the DNA TGCGCCAGCACCGACAAGACCCGGAATACTGAAGCTTTCTTT.

The chain uses TRBV5-6 and TRBJ2-1; D tentatively fits TRBD1 or TRBD2 (5 bases each). This CDR3 comprises 11 residues. V was shortened by 2 bases and J by 14 bases, with 11 bases between the two germline ends. Germline V gene lookup returns CDR1 SGHDT and CDR2 YYEEEE. The CDR3 DNA follows: TGTGCCAGCAGCTTTCAAGGGGACGAGTTCTTC. The encoded protein is CASSFQGDEFF.

The genes are TRBV29-1 and TRBJ2-1, with TRBD1 matching over 11 bases. The ends lost 6 bases at V and 7 bases at J; junction bases unmatched: 8. Germline assignment: CDR1 SQVTM and CDR2 ANQGSEA. The CDR3 is made up of 14 amino acids. DNA of the CDR3: TGCAGCGTCTACGGACAGGGGGCTTCTAATGAGCAGTTCTTC. Amino acid sequence: CSVYGQGASNEQFF.

This clone was seen a handful of times. CDR3 coding DNA: TGTGCCAGCAGCCCACGCTTGGATACGCAGTATTTT. Protein sequence: CASSPRLDTQYF. The chain uses TRBV9 and TRBJ2-3, with unresolved D. V lost 4 bases, J lost 6 bases, and 9 bases lay in between. The V gene's germline CDR1 is SGDLS and CDR2 YYNGEE. This CDR3 has 12 residues.

The genes are TRBV29-1 and TRBJ2-7; D may be TRBD1 (6 bases). This CDR3 comprises 14 residues. The germline CDR1 and CDR2 sequences are SQVTM and ANQGSEA. With 5 bases removed from V and 1 base from J, the gap between germline ends came to 15 bases. The CDR3 DNA is TGCAGCGTTAAGTGGCAGGGGTCATCCTACGAGCAGTACTTC. This codes for CSVKWQGSSYEQYF.

There are a few counts of this clone. CDR3 sequence: CASSYTDTQYF. DNA of the CDR3: TGTGCCAGCAGTTACACAGATACGCAGTATTTT. The V call is TRBV2, the J call TRBJ2-3; no firm D call. Germline CDR1 reads SNHLY; CDR2 reads FYNNEI. V was trimmed by 5 bases and J by 2 bases, leaving 2 bases between them. The CDR3 is made up of 11 amino acids.

The rearrangement uses TRBV7-9 and TRBJ1-5; D is unclear. Germline values: CDR1 SEHNR, CDR2 FQNEAQ (reference sequence). The CDR3 covers 10 residues. V lost 5 bases, J lost 9 bases, and 5 bases lay in between. This CDR3 reads CASSPWPQHF. CDR3 DNA sequence: TGTGCCAGCAGCCCCTGGCCCCAGCATTTT.

CDR3: CATSRSQGAYGYTF. The CDR3 DNA follows: TGTGCCACCAGCAGATCACAGGGGGCCTATGGCTACACCTTC. This chain joins TRBV15 and TRBJ1-2; 9 bases fit TRBD1. The CDR3 spans 14 residues. CDR1 is LNHNV and CDR2 is YYDKDF in the germline V gene (reference sequence). V gave up 2 bases and J gave up 4 bases; unmatched junction bases: 2.